A single sample gave rise to the 18 T cell receptor beta chains below, sequenced in a study of blood T cell repertoires in COVID-19. Data came from immunoSEQ multiplex PCR; TCRdb stores just in-frame clones and leaves some out. The data contain about 300,000 clones, approximately 91% of them singletons. Sequencing input: PBMCs or T cells enriched from blood (not recorded which). Receptors were obtained from a middle-aged woman who had recovered from COVID-19.

This clone was picked up a small number of times. The rearrangement joins TRBV9 to TRBJ2-1, with 8 bases identical to TRBD2. Losses at the gene ends were 3 bases for V and 2 bases for J; bases not matched to a gene: 7. The germline V gene has CDR1 SGDLS and CDR2 YYNGEE. The CDR3 spans 16 residues. The CDR3 protein is CASSARGGGPYNEQFF. CDR3 sequence (DNA): TGTGCCAGCAGCGCTCGGGGGGGCGGTCCCTACAATGAGCAGTTCTTC. The full variable domain, its missing parts supplied by reference TRBV9 and TRBJ2-1, is DSGVTQTPKHLITATGQRVTLRCSPRSGDLSVYWYQQSLDQGLQFLIQYYNGEERAKGNILERFSAQQFPDLHSELNLSSLELGDSALYFCASSARGGGPYNEQFFGPGTRLTVL.

The gene calls are TRBV27 and TRBJ1-2; 8 nucleotides agree with TRBD1. Per the germline V gene, CDR1 is MNHEY and CDR2 is SMNVEV (reference sequence). This CDR3 is built from 15 residues. V gave up 4 bases and J gave up 8 bases; unmatched junction bases: 12. The CDR3 DNA is TGTGCCAGCAGTTCCAGGGGGCGGTCCATCGGGGGCTACACCTTC. This encodes CASSSRGRSIGGYTF.

The chain joins TRBV27 to TRBJ1-2; D perhaps matches TRBD1 (5 bases). This CDR3 is built from 15 residues. Deletions cut 6 bases from V and 4 bases from J, with 18 bases between. Germline loops: CDR1 MNHEY, CDR2 SMNVEV (reference sequence). CDR3 region: CASRATGQSGYGYTF. CDR3 DNA sequence: TGTGCCAGCAGGGCCACAGGTCAAAGTGGCTATGGCTACACCTTC.

The sample holds one count of this clone. The chain carries TRBV3-1 (or the pseudogene TRBV3-2) and TRBJ2-2; possible D gene TRBD2, 6 bases. The CDR3 has 14 residues. V was trimmed by 3 bases and J by 6 bases, leaving 11 bases between them. Germline V gene lookup returns CDR1 LGHDT and CDR2 YNNKEL (reference sequence). As DNA, the CDR3 is TGTGCCAGCAGCCAGGTGGGGGGTGCCGGGGAGCTGTTTTTT. This codes for CASSQVGGAGELFF.

The J gene is TRBJ1-1, the V gene TRBV7-2, with TRBD1 as a possible D gene (6 bases). V was shortened by 7 bases and J by 4 bases, with 13 bases between the two germline ends. The CDR3 spans 13 residues. CDR1 is SGHTA and CDR2 is FQGNSA in the germline V gene. The CDR3 reads CASTKGGPTEAFF. CDR3 nucleotides: TGTGCCAGCACCAAGGGGGGGCCCACTGAAGCTTTCTTT.

The genes are TRBV5-5 and TRBJ1-1, with a possible D match to TRBD1 (5 bases). The CDR3 totals 18 residues. Looked up from germline, CDR1 is SGHKS and CDR2 is YYEKEE (reference sequence). V was clipped by 0 bases and J by 0 bases, with 18 bases between them. The CDR3 nucleotides are TGTGCCAGCAGCTTGGTAGTCGGGGGGTCCGCTATGAACACTGAAGCTTTCTTT. This sequence encodes CASSLVVGGSAMNTEAFF. The variable domain in full, with the rest retrieved from reference TRBV5-5 and TRBJ1-1, is DAGVTQSPTHLIKTRGQQVTLRCSPISGHKSVSWYQQVLGQGPQFIFQYYEKEERGRGNFPDRFSARQFPNYSSELNVNALLLGDSALYLCASSLVVGGSAMNTEAFFGQGTRLTVV.

The chain carries TRBV4-1 and TRBJ1-6; D unresolved. This CDR3 is built from 17 residues. The germline gives CDR1 MGHRA, CDR2 YSYEKL. The germline V and J ends were trimmed by 0 bases and 0 bases, with 9 bases remaining between them. CDR3 in DNA: TGCGCCAGCAGCCAAGATCCCCGTAGCTCCTATAATTCACCCCTCCACTTT. Translation: CASSQDPRSSYNSPLHF.

J is TRBJ2-1 and V is TRBV11-1; 7 nucleotides align to TRBD2. The CDR3 sequence is 16 residues long. Trimming removed 0 bases from V and 0 bases from J; junction bases left unmatched: 2. CDR1 and CDR2 (germline): SGHAT, FQDESV (reference sequence). CDR3 residues: CASSLASGDSYNEQFF. The DNA of the CDR3 is TGTGCCAGCAGCTTAGCGAGCGGGGACTCCTACAATGAGCAGTTCTTC.

The V gene is TRBV2, the J gene TRBJ1-5; 7 bases line up with TRBD1. Looked up from germline, CDR1 is SNHLY and CDR2 is FYNNEI. V lost 4 bases and J lost 4; bases outside the gene matches: 7. This CDR3 contains 15 residues. As DNA, the CDR3 is TGTGCCAGCAGTGCCTTCAGGGGGGAGAATCAGCCCCAGCATTTT. Translated: CASSAFRGENQPQHF.

This chain connects TRBV9 to TRBJ2-2; D may be TRBD2 (5 bases). V was cut by 4 bases and J by 5 bases, with 15 bases left in between. Germline CDR1 and CDR2: SGDLS and YYNGEE. The length of the CDR3 is 15 residues. The DNA of the CDR3 is TGTGCCAGCAGCTTATACTCGGACTCGACCGGGGAGCTGTTTTTT. It specifies CASSLYSDSTGELFF. Variable domain in full (rest from reference TRBV9 and TRBJ2-2): DSGVTQTPKHLITATGQRVTLRCSPRSGDLSVYWYQQSLDQGLQFLIQYYNGEERAKGNILERFSAQQFPDLHSELNLSSLELGDSALYFCASSLYSDSTGELFFGEGSRLTVL.

This clone was found a few times. Other DNA sequences from this sample encode an identical CDR3 as well. V and J are TRBV5-1 and TRBJ2-3; tentatively, D is TRBD2 (5 bases). The CDR3 is 13 amino acids. Germline V gene lookup returns CDR1 SGHRS and CDR2 YFSETQ. The germline V and J ends were trimmed by 0 bases and 4 bases, with 6 bases remaining between them. The CDR3 spells CASSLELADTQYF. CDR3 DNA sequence: TGCGCCAGCAGCTTGGAACTAGCAGATACGCAGTATTTT.

The chain carries TRBV3-1 (or the pseudogene TRBV3-2) and TRBJ1-1; 7 bases align to TRBD1. The germline gives CDR1 LGHDT, CDR2 YNNKEL (reference sequence). CDR3 size: 14 residues. J gave up 5 bases and V 4 bases, and 7 bases lay outside the gene matches. CDR3 nucleotide sequence: TGTGCCAGCAGCCTTTCGGCAGGGGGGACTGAAGCTTTCTTT. It codes for CASSLSAGGTEAFF.

V gene TRBV6-5 combines with J gene TRBJ1-1; 7 positions agree with TRBD1. Trimming cost V 7 bases and J 1 base; bases outside gene matches: 6. CDR1 is MNHEY, CDR2 SVGAGI, per germline. The CDR3 covers 14 residues. CDR3 amino acids: CASIQTGKNTEAFF. DNA of the CDR3: TGTGCCAGCATCCAGACAGGGAAGAACACTGAAGCTTTCTTT.

J is TRBJ1-5 and V is TRBV5-6; TRBD1 might be the D (5 bases). Germline CDR1 reads SGHDT; CDR2 reads YYEEEE. This CDR3 region has 16 residues. Between the trimmed V and J ends, which lost 2 bases and 5 bases, there was a span of 17 bases. CDR3: CASSLGPGQPHQPQHF. CDR3 nucleotides: TGTGCCAGCAGCTTAGGCCCAGGGCAGCCCCATCAGCCCCAGCATTTT.

V gene TRBV19 combines with J gene TRBJ1-2; 8 nucleotides agree with TRBD1. Looked up from germline, CDR1 is LNHDA and CDR2 is SQIVND (reference sequence). With V trimmed by 3 bases and J by 4 bases, 4 bases remained unmatched. The CDR3 covers 14 residues. As DNA, the CDR3 is TGTGCCAGTAGTATCAGTACAGGGGGCTATGGCTACACCTTC. Amino acids: CASSISTGGYGYTF.

CDR3 coding DNA: TGTGCCAGCAGTTTAAGGGGGGGCGGGACAGGGAAACAGTACTTC. Its protein product is CASSLRGGGTGKQYF. V is TRBV27 and J is TRBJ2-4; 9 nucleotides match TRBD1. Germline V gene lookup returns CDR1 MNHEY and CDR2 SMNVEV (reference sequence). The CDR3 runs to 15 residues. V shed 2 bases and J 13 bases; nucleotides not matched to a gene: 12.

V is TRBV7-9 and J is TRBJ2-7, with 10 positions matching TRBD1. The CDR3 totals 14 residues. Trimming cost V 3 bases and J 5 bases; bases outside gene matches: 4. Germline V gene sequence: CDR1 SEHNR, CDR2 FQNEAQ (reference sequence). The CDR3 DNA follows: TGTGCCAGCAGCTTGGGGACAGGGGTGGACGAGCAGTACTTC. This encodes CASSLGTGVDEQYF.

This clone is a singleton in its sample. The rearrangement uses TRBV12-3 or TRBV12-4 and TRBJ1-1; the D gene is possibly TRBD1 (6 bases). With 3 bases removed from V and 10 bases from J, the gap between germline ends came to 15 bases. CDR3 length: 13 residues. The CDR3 here is CASSLAGVGAAFF. The DNA for the CDR3 is TGTGCCAGCAGTTTGGCAGGGGTAGGGGCAGCTTTCTTT.